The table lists the clone carrying this TCR beta chain with many counts. V was pared by 0 bases and J by 6 bases, with 8 bases between. The germline gives CDR1 SGHVS, CDR2 FNYEAQ. This CDR3 is 13 amino acids long. One entry per CDR3 protein, called by TCRdb with MiXCR from the RT-PCR reads. The sample contains hundreds of thousands of distinct CDR3 sequences, around 14% of which appear only once. This chain connects TRBV7-6 to TRBJ1-2; D ambiguous. This TCR was recovered from a female donor in good health, serving as a healthy control. Sequencing was done on a sample of memory CD4+ T cells from blood. The CDR3 DNA sequence: TGTGCCAGCAGCTTAGCGCGGGAGGATGGCTACACCTTC. Translated, it gives CASSLAREDGYTF.